This TCR beta chain was sequenced during a study of naive and memory T cell subsets. This clonotype appeared many times. A UMI-containing oligonucleotide was joined by 3' ligation to the TCR cDNA template. Four PCR rounds used nested alpha and beta constant region primers plus the SP2 primer. TCRdb used MiXCR to reprocess the 5' RACE reads, holding one entry per CDR3 protein. Of roughly 56,000 distinct CDR3 sequences detected, 5.5% to 8.5% appear once; the ten largest clones hold roughly a tenth. The CDR3 covers 15 residues. Trimming removed 3 bases at V and 6 bases at J, with 15 bases between. The clonotype originates from a male donor in good health. This chain connects TRBV12-3 or TRBV12-4 to TRBJ1-5; D uncertain. The CDR3 sequence: CASSLGGVGTQPQHF. The CDR3 DNA follows: TGTGCCAGCAGTTTGGGCGGCGTCGGTACTCAGCCCCAGCATTTT.